This T cell receptor (beta chain) was identified in a study of T cell repertoires in cytomegalovirus infection. Whole-study context: An indication of both CMV infection and matching HLA type came from public TCR beta signatures. General study findings and limits: Cumulative frequency (of public TCR beta family members) identified carriers of CMV plus the relevant HLA. The ex vivo response showed dominance by HLA-C-restricted CMV-specific TCR beta clonotypes.

This clonotype occurred many times. The antigen is undetermined. V lost 6 bases and J lost 3, with 15 bases in between. This CDR3 comprises 14 residues. Looked up from germline, CDR1 is MNHEY and CDR2 is SVGAGI. A single record per CDR3 protein comes from TCRdb applying MiXCR to the reads. Of under 250,000 distinct CDR3 sequences listed, roughly 12% were seen once; the top ten hold under 2%. The rearrangement uses TRBV6-5 and TRBJ2-7; tentative D call: TRBD1 (5 bases). The clonotype originates from a human donor in good health (CMV status not recorded). Some clones in this sample may be carry-over from other donors' samples. Source material: PBMCs. The CDR3 spells CASSLTYRGYEQYF. DNA for the CDR3: TGTGCCAGCAGCCTGACATATAGGGGCTACGAGCAGTACTTC.